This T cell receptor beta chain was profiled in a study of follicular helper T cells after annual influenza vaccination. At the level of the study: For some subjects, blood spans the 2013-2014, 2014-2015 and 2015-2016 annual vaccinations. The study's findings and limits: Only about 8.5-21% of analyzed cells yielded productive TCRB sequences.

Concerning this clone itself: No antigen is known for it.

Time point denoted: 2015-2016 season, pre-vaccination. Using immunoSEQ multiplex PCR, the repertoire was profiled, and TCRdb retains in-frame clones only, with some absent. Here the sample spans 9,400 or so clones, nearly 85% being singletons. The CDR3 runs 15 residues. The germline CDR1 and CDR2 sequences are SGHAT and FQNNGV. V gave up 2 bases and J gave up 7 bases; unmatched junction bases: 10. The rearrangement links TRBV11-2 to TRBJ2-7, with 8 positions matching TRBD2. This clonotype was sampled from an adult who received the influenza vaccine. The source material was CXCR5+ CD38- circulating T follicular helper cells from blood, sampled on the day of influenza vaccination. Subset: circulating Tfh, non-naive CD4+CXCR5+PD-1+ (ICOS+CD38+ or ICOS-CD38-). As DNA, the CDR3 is TGTGCCAGCAGCTTACAGGTGGCGGGAGGTGGGGAGCAGTACTTC. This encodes CASSLQVAGGGEQYF.